What follows describes a single TCR beta chain. These data are taken from a study of blood T cell repertoires in COVID-19. In the study overall: The origin of the acute and convalescent COVID-19 samples was the United States, Italy and Spain. PBMCs, B-cell-depleted T cells, or T cells provided the cDNA or gDNA that made up the material.

In the original workflow: Amplification of reference gene primers was used by the study to estimate nucleated cell counts. Assay: immunoSEQ multiplex PCR; the TCRdb copy retains only in-frame clones and omits some. V and J calls and clone size follow that table, whereas D and trimming were derived from the DNA. The top ten clones hold around 5% of a sample with about 100,000 clones, approximately 86% of them seen once. The germline V gene encodes CDR1 SGHRS and CDR2 YFSETQ. The CDR3 loop spans 16 amino acids. Trimming removed 4 bases from V and 2 bases from J, with 17 bases in between. The TCR comes from a human donor in a cohort sampled during active COVID-19. Sequencing was performed on peripheral blood. The V gene is TRBV5-1, the J gene TRBJ2-3; D perhaps matches TRBD1 (6 bases). DNA for the CDR3: TGCGCCAGCAGCCGGGGACAAGGGGGATTCACAGATACGCAGTATTTT. Translating gives CASSRGQGGFTDTQYF.